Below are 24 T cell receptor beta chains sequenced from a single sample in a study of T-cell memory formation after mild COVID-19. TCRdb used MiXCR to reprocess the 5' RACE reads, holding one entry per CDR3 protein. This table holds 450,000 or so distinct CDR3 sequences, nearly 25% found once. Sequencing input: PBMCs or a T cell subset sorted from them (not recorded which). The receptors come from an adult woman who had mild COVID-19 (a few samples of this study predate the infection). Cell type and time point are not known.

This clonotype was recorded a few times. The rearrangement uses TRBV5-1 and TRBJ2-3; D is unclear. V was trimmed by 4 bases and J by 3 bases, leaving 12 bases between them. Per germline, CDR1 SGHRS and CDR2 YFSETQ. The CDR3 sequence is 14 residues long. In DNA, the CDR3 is TGCGCCAGCAGCGTGCAGTTAAGGACAGATACGCAGTATTTT. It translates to CASSVQLRTDTQYF.

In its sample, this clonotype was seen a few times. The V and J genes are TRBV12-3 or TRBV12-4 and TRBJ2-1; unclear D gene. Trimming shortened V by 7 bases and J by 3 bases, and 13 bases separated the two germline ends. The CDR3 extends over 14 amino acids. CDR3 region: CASTVDQSYNEQFF. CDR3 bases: TGTGCCAGCACAGTGGACCAAAGCTACAATGAGCAGTTCTTC.

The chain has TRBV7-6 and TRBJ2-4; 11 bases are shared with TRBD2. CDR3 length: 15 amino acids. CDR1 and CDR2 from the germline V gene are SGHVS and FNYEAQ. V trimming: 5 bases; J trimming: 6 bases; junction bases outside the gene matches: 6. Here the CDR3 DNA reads TGTGCCAGCAGCCCCCGACTAGCGGGACTAAACATTCAGTACTTC. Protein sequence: CASSPRLAGLNIQYF.

CDR3 amino acids: CASKLLRDSQETQYF. CDR3 sequence (DNA): TGTGCCAGCAAACTACTCCGGGACAGCCAAGAGACCCAGTACTTC. This chain connects TRBV2 to TRBJ2-5; 7 bases fit TRBD1. Germline trimming cut 7 bases from V and 1 base from J; bases unmatched to any gene: 9. CDR1 and CDR2 from the germline V gene are SNHLY and FYNNEI. The CDR3 is 15 residues long.

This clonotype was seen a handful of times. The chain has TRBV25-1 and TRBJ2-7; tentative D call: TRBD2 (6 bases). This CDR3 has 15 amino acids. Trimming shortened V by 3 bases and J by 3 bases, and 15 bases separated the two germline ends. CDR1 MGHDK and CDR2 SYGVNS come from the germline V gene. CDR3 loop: CASSDREDGNYEQYF. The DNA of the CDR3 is TGTGCCAGCAGTGATAGGGAGGACGGAAACTACGAGCAGTACTTC.

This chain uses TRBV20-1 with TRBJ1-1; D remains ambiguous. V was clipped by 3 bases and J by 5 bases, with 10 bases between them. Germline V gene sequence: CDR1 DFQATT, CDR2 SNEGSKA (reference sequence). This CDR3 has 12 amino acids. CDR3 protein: CSASRVLTEAFF. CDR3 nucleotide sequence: TGCAGTGCTAGCCGTGTGTTAACTGAAGCTTTCTTT.

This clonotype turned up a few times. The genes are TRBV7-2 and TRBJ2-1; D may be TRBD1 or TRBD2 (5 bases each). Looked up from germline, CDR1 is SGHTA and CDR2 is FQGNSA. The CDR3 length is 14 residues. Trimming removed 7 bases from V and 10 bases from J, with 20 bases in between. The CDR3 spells CASIQLGPSWEQFF. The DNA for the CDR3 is TGTGCCAGCATCCAGTTGGGACCGTCGTGGGAGCAGTTCTTC.

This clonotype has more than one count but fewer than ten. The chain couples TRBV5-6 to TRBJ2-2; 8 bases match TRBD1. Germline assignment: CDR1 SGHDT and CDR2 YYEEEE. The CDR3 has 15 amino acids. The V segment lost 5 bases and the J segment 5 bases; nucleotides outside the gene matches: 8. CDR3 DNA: TGTGCCAGCAGGAGGGCAGGGGGCAATACCGGGGAGCTGTTTTTT. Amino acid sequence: CASRRAGGNTGELFF.

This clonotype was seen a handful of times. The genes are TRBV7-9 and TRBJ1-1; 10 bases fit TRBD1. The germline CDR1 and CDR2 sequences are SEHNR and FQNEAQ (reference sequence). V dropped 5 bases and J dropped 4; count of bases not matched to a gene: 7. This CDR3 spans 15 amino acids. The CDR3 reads CASSPRQGAGTEAFF. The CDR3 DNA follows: TGTGCCAGCAGCCCCAGACAGGGGGCCGGCACTGAAGCTTTCTTT. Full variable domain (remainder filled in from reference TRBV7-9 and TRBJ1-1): DTGVSQNPRHKITKRGQNVTFRCDPISEHNRLYWYRQTLGQGPEFLTYFQNEAQLEKSRLLSDRFSAERPKGSFSTLEIQRTEQGDSAMYLCASSPRQGAGTEAFFGQGTRLTVV.

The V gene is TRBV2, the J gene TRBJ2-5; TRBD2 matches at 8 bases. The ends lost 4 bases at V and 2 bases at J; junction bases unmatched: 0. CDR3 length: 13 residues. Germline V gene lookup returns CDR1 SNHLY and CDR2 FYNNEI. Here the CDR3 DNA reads TGTGCCAGCAGTGGCGGGGGGCAAGAGACCCAGTACTTC. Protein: CASSGGGQETQYF.

Here the CDR3 reads CASSLWDRGPNEQYF. Here the CDR3 DNA reads TGTGCCAGCAGCCTATGGGACAGGGGGCCCAACGAGCAGTACTTC. The gene calls are TRBV4-2 and TRBJ2-7; TRBD1 matches at 12 bases. The CDR3 length is 15 residues. V was pared by 4 bases and J by 5 bases, with 6 bases of the junction left unmatched. Per germline, CDR1 LGHNA and CDR2 YNFKEQ.

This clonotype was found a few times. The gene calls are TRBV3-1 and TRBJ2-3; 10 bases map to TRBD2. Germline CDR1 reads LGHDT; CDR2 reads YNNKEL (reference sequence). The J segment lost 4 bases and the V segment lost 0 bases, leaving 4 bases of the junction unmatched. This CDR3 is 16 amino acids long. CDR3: CASSQEAGGPSDTQYF. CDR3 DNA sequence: TGTGCCAGCAGCCAAGAAGCGGGGGGGCCGTCAGATACGCAGTATTTT.

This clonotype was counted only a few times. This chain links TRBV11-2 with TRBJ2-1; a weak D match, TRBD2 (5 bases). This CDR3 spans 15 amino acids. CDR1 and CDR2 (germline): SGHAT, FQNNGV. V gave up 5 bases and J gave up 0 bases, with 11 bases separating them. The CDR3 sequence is CASSVDLSSYNEQFF. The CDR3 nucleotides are TGTGCCAGCAGCGTGGACTTAAGCTCCTACAATGAGCAGTTCTTC.

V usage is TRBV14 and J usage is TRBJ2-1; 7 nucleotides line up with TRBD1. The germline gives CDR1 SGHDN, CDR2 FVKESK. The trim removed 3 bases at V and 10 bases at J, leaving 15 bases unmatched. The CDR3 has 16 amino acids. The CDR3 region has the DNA TGTGCCAGCAGCCAGATGGGCCCGGGACAGTCTTCCGAGCAGTTCTTC. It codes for CASSQMGPGQSSEQFF.

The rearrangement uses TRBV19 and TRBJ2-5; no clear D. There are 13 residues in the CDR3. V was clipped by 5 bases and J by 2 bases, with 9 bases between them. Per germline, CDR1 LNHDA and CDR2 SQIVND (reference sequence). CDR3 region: CASSWTIQETQYF. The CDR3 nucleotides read TGTGCCAGTAGTTGGACCATTCAAGAGACCCAGTACTTC.

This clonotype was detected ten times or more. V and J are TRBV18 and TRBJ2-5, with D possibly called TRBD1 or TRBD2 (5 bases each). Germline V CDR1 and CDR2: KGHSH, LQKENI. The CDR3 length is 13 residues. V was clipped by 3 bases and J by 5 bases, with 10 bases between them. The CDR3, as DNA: TGTGCCAGCTCACCCCGGGACCGGGAGACCCAGTACTTC. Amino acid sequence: CASSPRDRETQYF.

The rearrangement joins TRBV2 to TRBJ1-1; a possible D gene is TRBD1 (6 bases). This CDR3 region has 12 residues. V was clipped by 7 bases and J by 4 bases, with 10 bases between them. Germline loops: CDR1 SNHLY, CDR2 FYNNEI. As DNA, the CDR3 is TGTGCCAGCAAGACAGGCCCCACTGAAGCTTTCTTT. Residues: CASKTGPTEAFF.

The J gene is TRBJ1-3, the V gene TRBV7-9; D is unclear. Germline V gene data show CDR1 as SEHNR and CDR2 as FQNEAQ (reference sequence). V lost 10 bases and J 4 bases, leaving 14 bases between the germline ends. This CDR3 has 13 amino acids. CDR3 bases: TGTGCCACCGCCCCAGTCAGCGGAAACACCATATATTTT. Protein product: CATAPVSGNTIYF.

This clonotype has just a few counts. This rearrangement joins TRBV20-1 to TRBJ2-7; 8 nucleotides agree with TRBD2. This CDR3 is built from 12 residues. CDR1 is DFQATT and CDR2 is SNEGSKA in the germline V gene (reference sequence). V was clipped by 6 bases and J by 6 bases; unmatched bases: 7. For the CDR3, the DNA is TGCAGTGCACGACTAGCGTCGGGCGAGCAGTACTTC. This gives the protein CSARLASGEQYF.

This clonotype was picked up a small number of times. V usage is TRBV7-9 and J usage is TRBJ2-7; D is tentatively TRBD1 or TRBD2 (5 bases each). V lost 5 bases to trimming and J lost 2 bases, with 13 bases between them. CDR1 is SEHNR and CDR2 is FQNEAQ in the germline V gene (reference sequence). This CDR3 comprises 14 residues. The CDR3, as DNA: TGTGCCAGCAGCCTCGGGACCACTACCTACGAGCAGTACTTC. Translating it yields CASSLGTTTYEQYF.

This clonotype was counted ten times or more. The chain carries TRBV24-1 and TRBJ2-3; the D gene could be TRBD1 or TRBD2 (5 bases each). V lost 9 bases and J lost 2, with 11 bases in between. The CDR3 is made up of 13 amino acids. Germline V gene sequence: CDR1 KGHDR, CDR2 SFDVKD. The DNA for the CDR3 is TGTGCCACCGGGGACGACTTCACAGATACGCAGTATTTT. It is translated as CATGDDFTDTQYF.

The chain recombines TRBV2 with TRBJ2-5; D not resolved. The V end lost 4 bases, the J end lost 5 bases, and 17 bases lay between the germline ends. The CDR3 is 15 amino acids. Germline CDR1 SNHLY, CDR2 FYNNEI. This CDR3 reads CASSVFLITGETQYF. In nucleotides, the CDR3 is TGTGCCAGCAGTGTATTCCTAATCACCGGGGAGACCCAGTACTTC.

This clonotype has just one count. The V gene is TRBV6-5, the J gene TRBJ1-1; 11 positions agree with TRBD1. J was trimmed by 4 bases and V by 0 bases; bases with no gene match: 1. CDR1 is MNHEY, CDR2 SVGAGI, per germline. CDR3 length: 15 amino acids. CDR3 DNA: TGTGCCAGCAGTTACTCAGGGACAGGGGGCACTGAAGCTTTCTTT. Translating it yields CASSYSGTGGTEAFF.

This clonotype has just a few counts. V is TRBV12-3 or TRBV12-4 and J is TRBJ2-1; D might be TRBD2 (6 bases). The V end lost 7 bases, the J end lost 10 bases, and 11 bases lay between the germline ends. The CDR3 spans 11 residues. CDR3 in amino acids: CASMRRGEQFF. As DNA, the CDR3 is TGTGCCAGCATGCGGCGGGGAGAGCAGTTCTTC.